Below are 19 T cell receptor beta chains sequenced from a single sample in a study of T cells after yellow fever vaccination. Via MiXCR, TCRdb re-called the 5' RACE reads, giving one row per CDR3 protein. The sample has under 300,000 distinct CDR3 sequences; over 6.5% are singletons. The sequencing used CD4+ T cells sorted from PBMCs, collected on the day of the yellow fever booster vaccination. Receptors were obtained from a man between 25 and 39 years old who received the YFV17D yellow fever vaccine.

This clonotype occurred many times. V gene TRBV7-2 combines with J gene TRBJ2-7; D might be TRBD2 (6 bases). The germline V gene encodes CDR1 SGHTA and CDR2 FQGNSA. This CDR3 spans 16 amino acids. V was pared by 1 base and J by 3 bases, with 16 bases between. For the CDR3, the DNA is TGTGCCAGCAGCTTAGGCCGGGACTCCCGCGTCTACGAGCAGTACTTC. The encoded protein is CASSLGRDSRVYEQYF.

This clonotype was detected only a few times. The chain recombines TRBV4-2 with TRBJ1-5; the D gene is possibly TRBD1 (6 bases). With 0 bases removed from V and 6 bases from J, the gap between germline ends came to 15 bases. Germline-derived CDR1 and CDR2 are LGHNA and YNFKEQ. This CDR3 has 16 amino acids. CDR3 region: CASSQETTGTGQPQHF. The CDR3 bases are TGTGCCAGCAGCCAAGAGACAACAGGGACGGGTCAGCCCCAGCATTTT.

This clonotype was counted only a few times. J is TRBJ2-5 and V is TRBV20-1; 8 bases match TRBD1. The CDR3 extends over 14 amino acids. Trimming took 3 bases from V and 2 from J; bases not matched to a gene: 5. The germline V gene encodes CDR1 DFQATT and CDR2 SNEGSKA (reference sequence). This chain's CDR3 is CSARTQGAQETQYF. CDR3 coding DNA: TGCAGTGCTAGGACCCAGGGGGCTCAAGAGACCCAGTACTTC.

The chain joins TRBV7-9 to TRBJ2-7; the match to TRBD1 covers 7 bases. After removal of 5 bases from V and 5 bases from J, the junction contained 15 bases not matched to a gene. The CDR3 is 16 amino acids. Per the germline V gene, CDR1 is SEHNR and CDR2 is FQNEAQ (reference sequence). The CDR3 coding sequence is TGTGCCAGCAGCCTCATAGGCCGGGACAGAATCCACGAGCAGTACTTC. Its protein is CASSLIGRDRIHEQYF.

This clonotype was counted many times. CDR3 sequence (DNA): TGCGCCAGCAACAGGGGGCTGGTAGGGACCGGGGAGCTGTTTTTT. This sequence encodes CASNRGLVGTGELFF. V is TRBV5-1 and J is TRBJ2-2, with 9 bases fitting TRBD1. The CDR3 runs to 15 residues. Trimming took 6 bases from V and 5 from J; bases not matched to a gene: 8. Germline loops: CDR1 SGHRS, CDR2 YFSETQ.

This clonotype was detected ten times or more. The CDR3 DNA reads as TGCAGCGTCTGGGAGGGAGAGACCCAGTACTTC. Protein: CSVWEGETQYF. This chain joins TRBV29-1 and TRBJ2-5; 7 bases align to TRBD2. The ends lost 6 bases at V and 4 bases at J; junction bases unmatched: 2. CDR1 is SQVTM and CDR2 is ANQGSEA in the germline V gene. CDR3 length: 11 amino acids. Full variable domain (remainder filled in from reference TRBV29-1 and TRBJ2-5): SAVISQKPSRDICQRGTSLTIQCQVDSQVTMMFWYRQQPGQSLTLIATANQGSEATYESGFVIDKFPISRPNLTFSTLTVSNMSPEDSSIYLCSVWEGETQYFGPGTRLLVL.

This clonotype was found a few times. The gene calls are TRBV5-1 and TRBJ1-1; D perhaps matches TRBD1 (6 bases). Germline V gene sequence: CDR1 SGHRS, CDR2 YFSETQ. CDR3 length: 15 amino acids. Trimming left V 0 bases short and J 4 bases short, with 13 bases between. CDR3 coding DNA: TGCGCCAGCAGCTTGGCCTCGGGGGGCGTCACTGAAGCTTTCTTT. This codes for CASSLASGGVTEAFF.

Ten or more counts support this clonotype. The DNA of the CDR3 is TGTGCCAGTAGTCTTCCGGGAATCGGAAAACTGTTTTTT. As protein: CASSLPGIGKLFF. The V call is TRBV19, the J call TRBJ1-4; D gene uncertain. The CDR3 loop spans 13 amino acids. The V gene's germline CDR1 is LNHDA and CDR2 SQIVND (reference sequence). V lost 5 bases to trimming and J lost 10 bases, with 14 bases between them.

The chain has TRBV5-3 and TRBJ1-1, with 7 bases aligning to TRBD1. TRBV5-3 falls under the ORF class, with uncertain function. Trimming took 5 bases from V and 3 from J; bases not matched to a gene: 7. The CDR3 covers 14 residues. In DNA form, the CDR3 reads TGTGCCAGAAGATGCGGGACAGCGGACACTGAAGCTTTCTTT. This gives the protein CARRCGTADTEAFF.

A few counts support this clonotype. This rearrangement joins TRBV7-2 to TRBJ2-1; 10 bases agree with TRBD2. This CDR3 region has 15 residues. Per the germline V gene, CDR1 is SGHTA and CDR2 is FQGNSA. The V and J ends lost 2 bases and 8 bases, in that order; junction bases with no gene match: 6. CDR3 coding DNA: TGTGCCAGCAGCTTAAAAAGCGGGAGGGTGGATGAGCAGTTCTTC. Protein sequence: CASSLKSGRVDEQFF.

This clonotype was picked up many times. The rearrangement uses TRBV20-1 and TRBJ2-1, with no clear D. Deletions cut 0 bases from V and 3 bases from J, with 6 bases between. The CDR3 is 13 amino acids. In germline, CDR1 is DFQATT, CDR2 SNEGSKA (reference sequence). CDR3 nucleotides: TGCAGTGCTAGAGAAAGTAACTACAATGAGCAGTTCTTC. Amino acids: CSARESNYNEQFF.

A note on this clonotype: The DNA is left out, because the CDR3 cannot be placed on it with certainty; the CDR3 is given as TCRdb lists it. This chain uses TRBV10-3 with TRBJ2-1. Ends included, the CDR3 has 12 residues. Germline CDR1 ENHRY, CDR2 SYGVKD. CDR3 sequence reads: CAISNFGNEQFF.

The chain combines TRBV14 with TRBJ2-7; D call uncertain. V gave up 3 bases and J gave up 6 bases, with 9 bases separating them. This CDR3 has 12 amino acids. Germline V gene sequence: CDR1 SGHDN, CDR2 FVKESK. The CDR3 region has the DNA TGTGCCAGCAGCCAGTCCGTAGGCGAGCAGTACTTC. As protein: CASSQSVGEQYF.

This clonotype has at least ten counts. The chain links TRBV6-1 to TRBJ2-1; possibly TRBD2 for D (5 bases). Germline values: CDR1 MNHNS, CDR2 SASEGT. V was clipped by 4 bases and J by 8 bases, with 18 bases between them. The CDR3 is made up of 15 amino acids. CDR3 in DNA: TGTGCCAGCAGTGCCTCGGACGTAGGGAGCCATGAGCAGTTCTTC. This encodes CASSASDVGSHEQFF.

This clonotype was counted between two and nine times. The chain recombines TRBV6-2 or TRBV6-3 with TRBJ2-7; 11 nucleotides match TRBD2. The CDR3 loop spans 15 amino acids. The germline V gene encodes CDR1 MNHEY and CDR2 SVGEGT. V gave up 5 bases and J gave up 4 bases; unmatched junction bases: 7. CDR3 DNA sequence: TGTGCCAGCAGTCAGACTAGCGGGACTACATACGAGCAGTACTTC. Amino acid sequence: CASSQTSGTTYEQYF.

About this clonotype itself: Possible read error: a much larger clone is one base away. The V gene is TRBV7-9, the J gene TRBJ2-5, with 8 bases fitting TRBD1. CDR1 and CDR2 from the germline V gene are SEHNR and FQNEAQ (reference sequence). V lost 5 bases to trimming and J lost 1 base; unmatched junction nucleotides: 3. The CDR3 spans 14 residues. Here the CDR3 reads CASSRGTGQETQYF. The DNA for the CDR3 is TGTGCCAGCAGCCGCGGGACAGGCCAAGAGACCCAGTACTTC.

This rearrangement joins TRBV20-1 to TRBJ2-5; 8 bases map to TRBD1. The CDR3 has 15 amino acids. The V gene's germline CDR1 is DFQATT and CDR2 SNEGSKA (reference sequence). Trimming took 1 base from V and 5 from J; bases not matched to a gene: 9. The CDR3 loop is CSARGSRGPGETQYF. The DNA for the CDR3 is TGCAGTGCTAGAGGCTCCAGGGGGCCGGGGGAGACCCAGTACTTC.

The V call is TRBV12-3 or TRBV12-4, the J call TRBJ2-7; no firm D call. V lost 6 bases and J 4 bases, leaving 10 bases between the germline ends. The CDR3 is 12 amino acids. This CDR3 reads CASRTRRYEQYF. In DNA form, the CDR3 reads TGTGCCAGCAGGACCCGAAGGTACGAGCAGTACTTC.

The V and J genes are TRBV5-1 and TRBJ1-1; TRBD1 agrees at 8 bases. V trimming: 8 bases; J trimming: 9 bases; junction bases outside the gene matches: 6. Germline V lookup: CDR1 SGHRS, CDR2 YFSETQ. This CDR3 is 11 amino acids long. The CDR3 loop is CARPRQGQAFF. The CDR3 DNA follows: TGCGCCAGACCACGACAGGGGCAAGCTTTCTTT.